The 25 T cell receptor beta chains below all came from one sample that was sequenced in a study of beta chain features in type 1 diabetes. Study findings and constraints: Moderately but significantly shorter TCRB CDR3s were found in Type 1 diabetes patients in all four CD4+ subsets.

Their cognate antigens are unknown. The sequenced template was cDNA made from the entire isolated RNA. Profiling relied on immunoSEQ multiplex PCR, and the TCRdb table lists in-frame clones only, not all of them. The table has under 55,000 clones, 35% to 50% seen once; the top ten hold 1.4%. The specimen sequenced was Tregs from blood. Receptors were obtained from a man under 40 with type 1 diabetes.

As DNA, the CDR3 is TGTGCCAGCAGCCAACAGGGAGGGAAAACTGAAGCTTTCTTT. Protein product: CASSQQGGKTEAFF. The rearrangement links TRBV14 to TRBJ1-1; TRBD1 might be the D (5 bases). The CDR3 length is 14 residues. Germline V gives CDR1 SGHDN, CDR2 FVKESK. V was pared by 2 bases and J by 5 bases, with 12 bases between. Filled out from reference TRBV14 and TRBJ1-1, the complete variable domain reads EAGVTQFPSHSVIEKGQTVTLRCDPISGHDNLYWYRRVMGKEIKFLLHFVKESKQDESGMPNNRFLAERTGGTYSTLKVQPAELEDSGVYFCASSQQGGKTEAFFGQGTRLTVV.

The CDR3 DNA is TGTGCCAGCAGCTTAGAACCCCTTACCGGGGATGGCTACACCTTC. This sequence encodes CASSLEPLTGDGYTF. This chain uses TRBV7-9 with TRBJ1-2, with D unresolved. Per the germline V gene, CDR1 is SEHNR and CDR2 is FQNEAQ (reference sequence). V was trimmed by 1 base and J by 6 bases, leaving 15 bases between them. The CDR3 consists of 15 residues.

The chain couples TRBV5-1 to TRBJ2-3, with D perhaps matching TRBD1 (5 bases). CDR1 and CDR2 from the germline V gene are SGHRS and YFSETQ. With 4 bases removed from V and 6 bases from J, the gap between germline ends came to 21 bases. The CDR3 is 16 residues long. The CDR3 sequence is CASSLGDFPNGDTQYF. CDR3 in DNA: TGCGCCAGCAGCCTAGGGGATTTCCCCAATGGGGATACGCAGTATTTT.

This clone has just a few counts. V gene TRBV5-4 combines with J gene TRBJ1-1; D possibly corresponds to TRBD1 (6 bases). Trimming cost V 6 bases and J 0 bases, with 15 bases left between them. The CDR3 length is 15 residues. Germline loops: CDR1 SGHNT, CDR2 YYREEE (reference sequence). CDR3 DNA sequence: TGTGCCAGCACCATTGGGGGCAGAATGAACACTGAAGCTTTCTTT. This codes for CASTIGGRMNTEAFF. The full variable domain, in which reference TRBV5-4 and TRBJ1-1 provide the parts outside the CDR3, is ETGVTQSPTHLIKTRGQQVTLRCSSQSGHNTVSWYQQALGQGPQFIFQYYREEENGRGNFPPRFSGLQFPNYSSELNVNALELDDSALYLCASTIGGRMNTEAFFGQGTRLTVV.

In its sample, this clone was seen a few times. The J gene is TRBJ1-4, the V gene TRBV18; no clear D gene. Germline CDR1 is KGHSH and CDR2 is LQKENI. CDR3 length equals 13 residues. Trimming took off 3 bases at V and 7 bases at J, with 9 bases between the two ends. The CDR3 coding sequence is TGTGCCAGCTCACCGAACGATAGTGAAAAACTGTTTTTT. It translates to CASSPNDSEKLFF.

This clone was recorded a few times. The chain has TRBV28 and TRBJ2-1; D is possibly TRBD2 (7 bases). CDR1 is MDHEN, CDR2 SYDVKM, per germline. CDR3 size: 18 residues. The V end was cut by 4 bases, the J end by 0 bases, with 19 bases between. CDR3 bases: TGTGCCAGCAGTTCGAACCGGCGGGGGCGAAGCTCCTACAATGAGCAGTTCTTC. Encoded protein: CASSSNRRGRSSYNEQFF. Complete variable domain (other parts from reference TRBV28 and TRBJ2-1): DVKVTQSSRYLVKRTGEKVFLECVQDMDHENMFWYRQDPGLGLRLIYFSYDVKMKEKGDIPEGYSVSREKKERFSLILESASTNQTSMYLCASSSNRRGRSSYNEQFFGPGTRLTVL.

A few counts support this clone. The chain employs TRBV27 and TRBJ2-1; 8 nucleotides agree with TRBD1. The CDR3 consists of 15 residues. Germline CDR1 and CDR2: MNHEY and SMNVEV (reference sequence). V shed 6 bases and J 6 bases; nucleotides not matched to a gene: 10. The chain's CDR3 is CASRGLTGALNEQFF. The DNA for the CDR3 is TGTGCCAGCAGGGGATTGACAGGGGCGCTCAATGAGCAGTTCTTC.

The rearrangement uses TRBV29-1 and TRBJ2-5, with 11 nucleotides matching TRBD2. The ends lost 4 bases at V and 7 bases at J; junction bases unmatched: 14. The CDR3 is 16 amino acids. CDR1 is SQVTM and CDR2 is ANQGSEA in the germline V gene. CDR3 sequence: CSVVISLAGGRGTQYF. In DNA, the CDR3 is TGCAGCGTTGTTATTAGTCTAGCGGGAGGAAGGGGGACCCAGTACTTC.

The chain recombines TRBV19 with TRBJ2-6; 7 bases fit TRBD2. V was clipped by 11 bases and J by 0 bases; unmatched bases: 4. This CDR3 contains 14 residues. The V gene's germline CDR1 is LNHDA and CDR2 SQIVND (reference sequence). The CDR3 loop reads CAAGGSSGANVLTF. CDR3 DNA sequence: TGTGCCGCCGGCGGGAGCTCTGGGGCCAACGTCCTGACTTTC.

This clone showed up just a few times. A much larger clone differs from this one at a single base, so this may be a read error. The gene calls are TRBV7-7 and TRBJ1-1; tentative D call: TRBD1 (5 bases). The germline CDR1 and CDR2 sequences are SSHAT and FNYEAQ (reference sequence). Between the trimmed V and J ends, which lost 2 bases and 1 base, there was a span of 5 bases. The CDR3 contains 13 residues. CDR3 loop: CASSLQGNTEAFF. CDR3 nucleotides: TGTGCCAGCAGCTTACAGGGGAACACTGAAGCTTTCTTT.

This clone was observed a few times. V gene TRBV7-3 combines with J gene TRBJ1-2; 7 positions match TRBD1. The CDR3 runs 15 residues. After removal of 2 bases from V and 5 bases from J, the junction contained 8 bases not matched to a gene. CDR1 SGHTA and CDR2 FQGTGA come from the germline V gene. For the CDR3, the DNA is TGTGCCAGCAGCTTATCGGCAGGGGGAAGGTATGGCTACACCTTC. This gives the protein CASSLSAGGRYGYTF.

A few counts support this clone. This chain connects TRBV5-1 to TRBJ1-1; 10 positions match TRBD1. CDR3 size: 16 residues. In germline, CDR1 is SGHRS, CDR2 YFSETQ. V shed 4 bases and J 7 bases; nucleotides not matched to a gene: 13. As DNA, the CDR3 is TGCGCCAGCAGCCCCGGGACAGGGGTATTATTGGGTGAAGCTTTCTTT. Amino acids: CASSPGTGVLLGEAFF. Full variable domain (remainder filled in from reference TRBV5-1 and TRBJ1-1): KAGVTQTPRYLIKTRGQQVTLSCSPISGHRSVSWYQQTPGQGLQFLFEYFSETQRNKGNFPGRFSGRQFSNSRSEMNVSTLELGDSALYLCASSPGTGVLLGEAFFGQGTRLTVV.

The rearrangement joins TRBV27 to TRBJ2-1, with 7 bases that match TRBD1. This CDR3 is built from 17 residues. With 5 bases clipped from V and 6 bases from J, the junction kept 16 bases outside the gene matches. Germline lookup yields CDR1 MNHEY and CDR2 SMNVEV (reference sequence). The CDR3 nucleotides are TGTGCCAGCAGTACCGAGGGGGCCCCTGGTTTAGTCAATGAGCAGTTCTTC. As protein: CASSTEGAPGLVNEQFF.

The rearrangement joins TRBV11-1 to TRBJ2-5; no definite D call. Trimming removed 0 bases from V and 7 bases from J, with 9 bases in between. The germline CDR1 and CDR2 sequences are SGHAT and FQDESV (reference sequence). This CDR3 spans 13 amino acids. The CDR3 bases are TGTGCCAGCAGCTTAGCGGGCGTAGGGACCCAGTACTTC. As protein: CASSLAGVGTQYF. The complete variable domain, with remaining parts taken from reference TRBV11-1 and TRBJ2-5, reads EAEVAQSPRYKITEKSQAVAFWCDPISGHATLYWYRQILGQGPELLVQFQDESVVDDSQLPKDRFSAERLKGVDSTLKIQPAELGDSAMYLCASSLAGVGTQYFGPGTRLLVL.

V gene TRBV7-2 combines with J gene TRBJ2-5; 7 nucleotides line up with TRBD2. The length of the CDR3 is 14 residues. V lost 5 bases to trimming and J lost 5 bases; unmatched junction nucleotides: 8. Germline CDR1 reads SGHTA; CDR2 reads FQGNSA. The CDR3 region has the DNA TGTGCCAGCAGCCCCGGCGGGAGTGGGGAGACCCAGTACTTC. This encodes CASSPGGSGETQYF.

This clone was seen more than once but under ten times. This sequence joins TRBV7-9 and TRBJ2-1; 8 bases line up with TRBD1. Germline values: CDR1 SEHNR, CDR2 FQNEAQ (reference sequence). The trim removed 5 bases at V and 8 bases at J, leaving 11 bases unmatched. The CDR3 is 15 amino acids. For the CDR3, the DNA is TGTGCCAGCAGCCCCCCCAGGGACAGGCTCGATGAGCAGTTCTTC. Protein sequence: CASSPPRDRLDEQFF. Complete variable domain (other parts from reference TRBV7-9 and TRBJ2-1): DTGVSQNPRHKITKRGQNVTFRCDPISEHNRLYWYRQTLGQGPEFLTYFQNEAQLEKSRLLSDRFSAERPKGSFSTLEIQRTEQGDSAMYLCASSPPRDRLDEQFFGPGTRLTVL.

This clone came up a few times. The chain links TRBV29-1 to TRBJ2-7; 7 bases map to TRBD1. This CDR3 spans 13 amino acids. The germline gives CDR1 SQVTM, CDR2 ANQGSEA. V shed 3 bases, J shed 4 bases, and the junction held 6 bases outside the gene matches. DNA of the CDR3: TGCAGCGTTGAGACAGGGAATTCGTACGAGCAGTACTTC. This encodes CSVETGNSYEQYF.

The CDR3 nucleotides read TGTGCCAGCTCCCGAGCAGGGGAAGAGACCCAGTACTTC. Residues: CASSRAGEETQYF. The J gene is TRBJ2-5, the V gene TRBV18, with D tentatively TRBD1 (6 bases). V lost 6 bases, J lost 3 bases, and 11 bases lay in between. Germline V gene sequence: CDR1 KGHSH, CDR2 LQKENI. The CDR3 is 13 amino acids.

The genes are TRBV6-1 and TRBJ2-1, with D tentatively TRBD2 (6 bases). CDR1 is MNHNS, CDR2 SASEGT, per germline. The CDR3 loop spans 14 amino acids. Trimming pared 2 bases from V and 2 bases from J, leaving 7 bases between. Here the CDR3 reads CASSEKRAYNEQFF. CDR3 sequence (DNA): TGTGCCAGCAGTGAAAAGCGGGCCTACAATGAGCAGTTCTTC.

J is TRBJ2-2 and V is TRBV7-9; D call uncertain. The CDR3 covers 12 residues. Germline V gives CDR1 SEHNR, CDR2 FQNEAQ (reference sequence). V lost 4 bases, J lost 2 bases, and 2 bases lay in between. In nucleotides, the CDR3 is TGTGCCAGCAGCTCTAACACCGGGGAGCTGTTTTTT. Its translation: CASSSNTGELFF.

This clone came up a few times. The chain has TRBV19 and TRBJ2-3; 7 bases agree with TRBD1. There are 17 residues in the CDR3. Germline loops: CDR1 LNHDA, CDR2 SQIVND (reference sequence). The V gene end was trimmed by 0 bases and the J gene end by 5 bases; junction bases not matched to a gene: 11. CDR3 protein: CASSIDPTGINRDTQYF. The DNA for the CDR3 is TGTGCCAGTAGTATAGATCCGACAGGGATAAATAGAGATACGCAGTATTTT.

The chain couples TRBV11-2 to TRBJ1-4; D gene ambiguous. Germline V gene lookup returns CDR1 SGHAT and CDR2 FQNNGV. V lost 1 base, J lost 7 bases, and 13 bases lay in between. There are 15 residues in the CDR3. The CDR3 nucleotides read TGTGCCAGCAGCTTAGTGCCCGGGGAGGTTGAAAAACTGTTTTTT. It is translated as CASSLVPGEVEKLFF.

The chain has TRBV9 and TRBJ2-7, with D perhaps matching TRBD2 (6 bases). The CDR3 consists of 13 residues. V gave up 0 bases and J gave up 5 bases, with 9 bases separating them. Germline lookup yields CDR1 SGDLS and CDR2 YYNGEE. The CDR3 nucleotides read TGTGCCAGCAGCGTAGCTGGAGGGAACGAGCAGTACTTC. Translating gives CASSVAGGNEQYF.

The CDR3 bases are TGCGCCAGCAGGGATAGCGGGAGGAACTACAATGAGCAGTTCTTC. Protein sequence: CASRDSGRNYNEQFF. The rearrangement links TRBV10-2 to TRBJ2-1; 10 bases line up with TRBD2. J gave up 3 bases and V 6 bases, and 5 bases lay outside the gene matches. The CDR3 has 15 amino acids. Germline CDR1 WSHSY, CDR2 SAAADI.

This chain connects TRBV7-9 to TRBJ2-3; 8 positions agree with TRBD2. The CDR3 is 15 amino acids. Trimming cost V 3 bases and J 3 bases; bases outside gene matches: 5. Looked up from germline, CDR1 is SEHNR and CDR2 is FQNEAQ (reference sequence). CDR3 DNA: TGTGCCAGCAGCTTCGTCGGCGGGAGGACAGATACGCAGTATTTT. Translated, it gives CASSFVGGRTDTQYF.